This is a list of T cell receptor beta chains from one sample in a study of cytomegalovirus exposure and HLA in healthy donors. The data were produced by immunoSEQ multiplex PCR, yet TCRdb's version contains in-frame clones alone and is incomplete. The table lists around 90,000 clones, 64% of them singletons. Material for sequencing was PBMCs. The receptors were gathered from a human donor in good health. CDR3s include the opening cysteine and the closing phenylalanine or tryptophan. The D gene is left open where the match is weak. Clone size is stated in some rows and not others, as once, few, many or a class when expanded.

clone size: .; CDR3 length: 16; D gene: TRBD2; V gene: TRBV9; J gene: TRBJ2-1; CDR3 DNA: TGTGCCAGCAGCGTAGGTAGCGGGGGGCCGTACAATGAGCAGTTCTTC; CDR3 protein: CASSVGSGGPYNEQFF
clone size: few; CDR3 length: 15; D gene: TRBD2; V gene: TRBV7-9; J gene: TRBJ2-1; CDR3 DNA: TGTGCCAGCAGAAGACTAGCGGGGGGGAACAATGAGCAGTTCTTC; CDR3 protein: CASRRLAGGNNEQFF
clone size: .; CDR3 length: 16; D gene: TRBD1; V gene: TRBV5-4; J gene: TRBJ1-5; CDR3 DNA: TGTGCCAGCAGCTTGGATGGGACAGGGAGCAATCAGCCCCAGCATTTT; CDR3 protein: CASSLDGTGSNQPQHF
clone size: .; CDR3 length: 15; D gene: .; V gene: TRBV18; J gene: TRBJ2-6; CDR3 DNA: TGTGCCAGCTCACCCGGCAGGGCAGGGGCCAACGTCCTGACTTTC; CDR3 protein: CASSPGRAGANVLTF
clone size: once; CDR3 length: 13; D gene: TRBD1; V gene: TRBV6-4; J gene: TRBJ2-7; CDR3 DNA: TGTGCCAGCAGCCCGGACAGGGGAGGCGAGCAGTACTTC; CDR3 protein: CASSPDRGGEQYF
clone size: few; CDR3 length: 15; D gene: TRBD1; V gene: TRBV18; J gene: TRBJ2-1; CDR3 DNA: TGTGCCAGCTCACCCCCGGGACAGGGGTACAATGAGCAGTTCTTC; CDR3 protein: CASSPPGQGYNEQFF
clone size: few; CDR3 length: 15; D gene: TRBD1; V gene: TRBV19; J gene: TRBJ1-1; CDR3 DNA: TGTGCCAGTAGCCGACAGACAGGGTTTAGTACTGAAGCTTTCTTT; CDR3 protein: CASSRQTGFSTEAFF
clone size: .; CDR3 length: 14; D gene: TRBD2; V gene: TRBV5-1; J gene: TRBJ2-7; CDR3 DNA: TGCGCCAGCAGCTTGGTGGGAGGGTCCTACGAGCAGTACTTC; CDR3 protein: CASSLVGGSYEQYF
clone size: .; CDR3 length: 12; D gene: .; V gene: TRBV2; J gene: TRBJ2-3; CDR3 DNA: TGTGCCAGCAGCCTAGACCGTTATACGCAGTATTTT; CDR3 protein: CASSLDRYTQYF
clone size: .; CDR3 length: 14; D gene: .; V gene: TRBV25-1; J gene: TRBJ1-1; CDR3 DNA: TGTGCCAGCAGTGACCAGTCGTTTTACACTGAAGCTTTCTTT; CDR3 protein: CASSDQSFYTEAFF
clone size: .; CDR3 length: 15; D gene: TRBD2; V gene: TRBV7-2; J gene: TRBJ2-1; CDR3 DNA: TGTGCCAGCAGCCGTCGACTAGCGGGATACAATGAGCAGTTCTTC; CDR3 protein: CASSRRLAGYNEQFF
clone size: few; CDR3 length: 14; D gene: .; V gene: TRBV6-6; J gene: TRBJ1-1; CDR3 DNA: TGTGCCAGCAGTTACTCGGGCAGAGACACTGAAGCTTTCTTT; CDR3 protein: CASSYSGRDTEAFF
clone size: .; CDR3 length: 15; D gene: .; V gene: TRBV15; J gene: TRBJ1-2; CDR3 DNA: TGTGCCACCAGCAGAGATCGTGGGGGCCACTATGGCTACACCTTC; CDR3 protein: CATSRDRGGHYGYTF
clone size: .; CDR3 length: 15; D gene: TRBD1; V gene: TRBV5-1; J gene: TRBJ2-7; CDR3 DNA: TGCGCCAGCAGCTCGAAGACCGGGACAGGGAACGAGCAGTACTTC; CDR3 protein: CASSSKTGTGNEQYF
clone size: .; CDR3 length: 13; D gene: TRBD2; V gene: TRBV6-1; J gene: TRBJ2-1; CDR3 DNA: TGTGCCAGCAGTGCGAGCGGGAACAATGAGCAGTTCTTC; CDR3 protein: CASSASGNNEQFF
clone size: .; CDR3 length: 15; D gene: TRBD2; V gene: TRBV5-1; J gene: TRBJ2-3; CDR3 DNA: TGCGCCAGCAGGCGAGCGGGGTTTAGCACAGATACGCAGTATTTT; CDR3 protein: CASRRAGFSTDTQYF
clone size: once; CDR3 length: 14; D gene: TRBD1; V gene: TRBV5-4; J gene: TRBJ2-5; CDR3 DNA: TGTGCCAGCAGCTTGGAGACAGGGAAGCAGACCCAGTACTTC; CDR3 protein: CASSLETGKQTQYF
clone size: .; CDR3 length: 15; D gene: TRBD2; V gene: TRBV11-3; J gene: TRBJ2-1; CDR3 DNA: TGTGCCAGCAGCTTAGACGGACTAGCGGGCAATGAGCAGTTCTTC; CDR3 protein: CASSLDGLAGNEQFF
clone size: .; CDR3 length: 14; D gene: TRBD1; V gene: TRBV11-2; J gene: TRBJ1-6; CDR3 DNA: TGTGCCAGCAGCGCCTTGGACAGGGTTTCACCCCTCCACTTT; CDR3 protein: CASSALDRVSPLHF
clone size: .; CDR3 length: 15; D gene: TRBD1; V gene: TRBV5-4; J gene: TRBJ1-5; CDR3 DNA: TGTGCCAGCAGCACAGACAGGGGGCTAAATCAGCCCCAGCATTTT; CDR3 protein: CASSTDRGLNQPQHF
clone size: .; CDR3 length: 14; D gene: .; V gene: TRBV5-4; J gene: TRBJ2-7; CDR3 DNA: TGTGCCAGCAGCGCGGGCAGGATCTCCTACGAGCAGTACTTC; CDR3 protein: CASSAGRISYEQYF
clone size: .; CDR3 length: 15; D gene: TRBD1; V gene: TRBV6-5; J gene: TRBJ2-7; CDR3 DNA: TGTGCCAGCAGTTACTCGGACAGGGGGCCCCACGAGCAGTACTTC; CDR3 protein: CASSYSDRGPHEQYF
clone size: .; CDR3 length: 17; D gene: .; V gene: TRBV6-1; J gene: TRBJ2-3; CDR3 DNA: TGTGCCAGCAGTGAAGAGGGAGCGCGGACTAGCACAGATACGCAGTATTTT; CDR3 protein: CASSEEGARTSTDTQYF
clone size: .; CDR3 length: 13; D gene: TRBD1; V gene: TRBV7-2; J gene: TRBJ1-2; CDR3 DNA: TGTGCCAGCAGCTTGGACAGGGTAGGAGGCTACACCTTC; CDR3 protein: CASSLDRVGGYTF
clone size: .; CDR3 length: 14; D gene: .; V gene: TRBV29-1; J gene: TRBJ2-7; CDR3 DNA: TGCAGCGTTGTGGGGACATCCCGCTCCTACGAGCAGTACTTC; CDR3 protein: CSVVGTSRSYEQYF
clone size: once; CDR3 length: 15; D gene: TRBD2; V gene: TRBV11-3; J gene: TRBJ2-1; CDR3 DNA: TGTGCCAGCAGCTTATTGCGGGGGGGTCAAAATGAGCAGTTCTTC; CDR3 protein: CASSLLRGGQNEQFF
clone size: .; CDR3 length: 14; D gene: TRBD1; V gene: TRBV5-6; J gene: TRBJ2-2; CDR3 DNA: TGTGCCAGCAGCCGACAGGGCAACACCGGGGAGCTGTTTTTT; CDR3 protein: CASSRQGNTGELFF
clone size: .; CDR3 length: 14; D gene: TRBD1; V gene: TRBV19; J gene: TRBJ1-1; CDR3 DNA: TGTGCCAGTACCCCGGGACAGGGGAACACTGAAGCTTTCTTT; CDR3 protein: CASTPGQGNTEAFF
clone size: once; CDR3 length: 15; D gene: .; V gene: TRBV19; J gene: TRBJ2-1; CDR3 DNA: TGTGCCAGTAGTCTGTCTAGCGATTCCTACAATGAGCAGTTCTTC; CDR3 protein: CASSLSSDSYNEQFF
clone size: .; CDR3 length: 15; D gene: .; V gene: TRBV5-4; J gene: TRBJ2-7; CDR3 DNA: TGTGCCAGCAGCCCTCAACGGGGGGCCCCCTACGAGCAGTACTTC; CDR3 protein: CASSPQRGAPYEQYF
clone size: .; CDR3 length: 12; D gene: .; V gene: TRBV29-1; J gene: TRBJ1-1; CDR3 DNA: TGCAGCGTTCTGGCAGGGTGGACTGAAGCTTTCTTT; CDR3 protein: CSVLAGWTEAFF
clone size: once; CDR3 length: 14; D gene: TRBD1; V gene: TRBV7-7; J gene: TRBJ2-2; CDR3 DNA: TGTGCCAGCAGCCAGGGACAGGGAACCGGGGAGCTGTTTTTT; CDR3 protein: CASSQGQGTGELFF
clone size: .; CDR3 length: 15; D gene: TRBD1; V gene: TRBV9; J gene: TRBJ2-5; CDR3 DNA: TGTGCCAGCAGCCCCCCAGGACAGGGGGAAGAGACCCAGTACTTC; CDR3 protein: CASSPPGQGEETQYF
clone size: .; CDR3 length: 14; D gene: .; V gene: TRBV7-2; J gene: TRBJ1-1; CDR3 DNA: TGTGCCAGCAGCTCTAGACCGGACAGCACTGAAGCTTTCTTT; CDR3 protein: CASSSRPDSTEAFF
clone size: .; CDR3 length: 13; D gene: TRBD1; V gene: TRBV29-1; J gene: TRBJ1-1; CDR3 DNA: TGCAGCGGGGACAGGGCTTCGAACACTGAAGCTTTCTTT; CDR3 protein: CSGDRASNTEAFF
clone size: .; CDR3 length: 17; D gene: TRBD1; V gene: TRBV18; J gene: TRBJ2-7; CDR3 DNA: TGTGCCAGCTCACCACCGGGGACAGGGGGCGCCTCCTACGAGCAGTACTTC; CDR3 protein: CASSPPGTGGASYEQYF
clone size: .; CDR3 length: 16; D gene: .; V gene: TRBV11-2; J gene: TRBJ2-3; CDR3 DNA: TGTGCCAGCGGACGATATAGCGGTTCCGGCACAGATACGCAGTATTTT; CDR3 protein: CASGRYSGSGTDTQYF
clone size: .; CDR3 length: 16; D gene: .; V gene: TRBV11-1; J gene: TRBJ2-3; CDR3 DNA: TGTGCCAGCAGCTTAGCGACGGGACGGGGGTTAGATACGCAGTATTTT; CDR3 protein: CASSLATGRGLDTQYF
clone size: .; CDR3 length: 13; D gene: .; V gene: TRBV6-1; J gene: TRBJ2-3; CDR3 DNA: TGTGCCAGCAGTGAAGCGATAGCAATTGCGCAGTATTTT; CDR3 protein: CASSEAIAIAQYF
clone size: few; CDR3 length: 15; D gene: .; V gene: TRBV7-9; J gene: TRBJ1-1; CDR3 DNA: TGTGCCAGCAGCGCACTGTCGGGGATGAACACTGAAGCTTTCTTT; CDR3 protein: CASSALSGMNTEAFF
clone size: .; CDR3 length: 15; D gene: TRBD1; V gene: TRBV4-3; J gene: TRBJ1-2; CDR3 DNA: TGCGCCAGCAGCCAAGTGGGACAGGGACGGGATGGCTACACCTTC; CDR3 protein: CASSQVGQGRDGYTF
clone size: .; CDR3 length: 16; D gene: TRBD1; V gene: TRBV10-3; J gene: TRBJ2-1; CDR3 DNA: TGTGCCATCAACCACTCCCAAGGAGACAGGGGGAATGAGCAGTTCTTC; CDR3 protein: CAINHSQGDRGNEQFF
clone size: .; CDR3 length: 14; D gene: .; V gene: TRBV7-2; J gene: TRBJ1-2; CDR3 DNA: TGTGCCAGCAGCTTAGCGCACAGGGCTTATGGCTACACCTTC; CDR3 protein: CASSLAHRAYGYTF
clone size: .; CDR3 length: 16; D gene: TRBD2; V gene: TRBV7-2; J gene: TRBJ2-3; CDR3 DNA: TGTGCCAGCAGCTTAGCAGGCGCGGGGGTGGCAGATACGCAGTATTTT; CDR3 protein: CASSLAGAGVADTQYF
clone size: .; CDR3 length: 15; D gene: TRBD1; V gene: TRBV10-3; J gene: TRBJ1-5; CDR3 DNA: TGTGCCATCAGTGAAGGGACAGGCATTAATCAGCCCCAGCATTTT; CDR3 protein: CAISEGTGINQPQHF
clone size: .; CDR3 length: 13; D gene: .; V gene: TRBV27; J gene: TRBJ1-6; CDR3 DNA: TGTGCCAGCAGTAACAGGGAAAGGGCACCCCTCCACTTT; CDR3 protein: CASSNRERAPLHF
clone size: .; CDR3 length: 16; D gene: .; V gene: TRBV9; J gene: TRBJ1-3; CDR3 DNA: TGTGCCAGCAGCGTAGAGAGCGGGAGCTCTGGAAACACCATATATTTT; CDR3 protein: CASSVESGSSGNTIYF
clone size: once; CDR3 length: 14; D gene: .; V gene: TRBV7-2; J gene: TRBJ2-7; CDR3 DNA: TGTGCCAGCAGCTTAGAGACAGGCTCCTACGAGCAGTACTTC; CDR3 protein: CASSLETGSYEQYF
clone size: .; CDR3 length: 15; D gene: .; V gene: TRBV5-1; J gene: TRBJ2-2; CDR3 DNA: TGCGCCAGCAGCTTGGTTCTGGGTGACAGCGGGGAGCTGTTTTTT; CDR3 protein: CASSLVLGDSGELFF
clone size: .; CDR3 length: 12; D gene: TRBD1; V gene: TRBV5-5; J gene: TRBJ1-2; CDR3 DNA: TGTGCCAGCAGCTGGACAGGGTTCGGCTACACCTTC; CDR3 protein: CASSWTGFGYTF
clone size: .; CDR3 length: 15; D gene: TRBD2; V gene: TRBV30; J gene: TRBJ2-7; CDR3 DNA: TGTGCCTGGAGTGTAGGAGCGGGGGGGACCTACGAGCAGTACTTC; CDR3 protein: CAWSVGAGGTYEQYF
clone size: few; CDR3 length: 14; D gene: TRBD2; V gene: TRBV6-5; J gene: TRBJ2-5; CDR3 DNA: TGTGCCAGCAGTTATACCGGGGGGAAAGAGACCCAGTACTTC; CDR3 protein: CASSYTGGKETQYF